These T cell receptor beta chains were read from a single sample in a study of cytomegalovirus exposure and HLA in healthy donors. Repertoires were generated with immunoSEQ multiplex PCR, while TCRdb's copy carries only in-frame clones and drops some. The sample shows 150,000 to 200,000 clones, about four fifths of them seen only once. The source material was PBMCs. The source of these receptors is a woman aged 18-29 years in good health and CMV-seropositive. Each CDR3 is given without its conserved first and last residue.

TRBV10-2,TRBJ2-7,ASSSLGALGEQY
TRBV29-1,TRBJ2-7,SVEVVQGAYEQY
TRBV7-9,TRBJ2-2,ASSLPAGELF
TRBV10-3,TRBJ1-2,AIRGLPGDGGYT
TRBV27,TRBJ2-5,ASSLHVRLAGSQETQY
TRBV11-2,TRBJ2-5,ASSLVLPAQETQY
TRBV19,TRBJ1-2,ASSNPDRVLYGYT
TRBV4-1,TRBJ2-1,ASSQDGVVGNEQF
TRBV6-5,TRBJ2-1,ASRSTAPFNEQF
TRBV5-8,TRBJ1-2,ASSPGTTNYGYT
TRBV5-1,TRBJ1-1,ASSLKVAGTEAF
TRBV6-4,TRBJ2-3,ASSPGTSGTDTQY
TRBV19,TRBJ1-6,ASSGGGGASPLH
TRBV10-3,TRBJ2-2,AISLQLQGSSGELF
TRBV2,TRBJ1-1,ASIPMSGIAEAF
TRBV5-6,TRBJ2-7,ASSLFQGVGEQY
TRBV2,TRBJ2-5,ASSEGRVETQY
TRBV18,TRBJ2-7,ASSPKTGSSYEQY
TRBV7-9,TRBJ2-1,ASSLVTSGDYNEQF
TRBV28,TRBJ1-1,ASSFEGSEAF